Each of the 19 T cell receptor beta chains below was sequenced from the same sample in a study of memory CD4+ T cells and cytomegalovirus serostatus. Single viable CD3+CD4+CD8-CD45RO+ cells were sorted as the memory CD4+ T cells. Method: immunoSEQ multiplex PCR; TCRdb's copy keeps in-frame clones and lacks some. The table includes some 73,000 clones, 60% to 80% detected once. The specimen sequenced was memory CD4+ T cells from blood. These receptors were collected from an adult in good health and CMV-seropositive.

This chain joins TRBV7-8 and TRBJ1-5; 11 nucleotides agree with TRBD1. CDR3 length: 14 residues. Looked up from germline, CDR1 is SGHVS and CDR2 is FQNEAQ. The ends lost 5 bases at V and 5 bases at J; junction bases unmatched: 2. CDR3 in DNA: TGTGCCAGCAGCGTGGACAGGGGGCATCAGCCCCAGCATTTT. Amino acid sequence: CASSVDRGHQPQHF.

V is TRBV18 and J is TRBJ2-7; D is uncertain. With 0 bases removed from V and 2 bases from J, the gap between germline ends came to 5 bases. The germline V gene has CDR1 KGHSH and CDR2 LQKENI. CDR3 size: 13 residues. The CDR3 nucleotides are TGTGCCAGCTCACCACCCGGAGCCTACGAGCAGTACTTC. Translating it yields CASSPPGAYEQYF.

The CDR3: CASSQTGLDTQYF. The CDR3, as DNA: TGCGCCAGCAGCCAAACAGGTCTAGATACGCAGTATTTT. The chain carries TRBV4-1 and TRBJ2-3, with D maybe TRBD1 (5 bases). V dropped 2 bases and J dropped 5 bases, with 8 bases sitting between them. The CDR3 is 13 residues long. Germline values: CDR1 MGHRA, CDR2 YSYEKL.

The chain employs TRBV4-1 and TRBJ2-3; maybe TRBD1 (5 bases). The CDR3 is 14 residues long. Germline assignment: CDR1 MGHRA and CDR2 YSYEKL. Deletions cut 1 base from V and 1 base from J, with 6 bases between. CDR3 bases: TGCGCCAGCAGCCAAGGACAGCGCACAGATACGCAGTATTTT. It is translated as CASSQGQRTDTQYF.

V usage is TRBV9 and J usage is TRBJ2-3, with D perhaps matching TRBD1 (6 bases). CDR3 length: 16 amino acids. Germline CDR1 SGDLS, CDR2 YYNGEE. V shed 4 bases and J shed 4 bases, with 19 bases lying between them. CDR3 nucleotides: TGTGCCAGCAGCCTAACAGGGCGTATCTCTTCAGATACGCAGTATTTT. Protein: CASSLTGRISSDTQYF. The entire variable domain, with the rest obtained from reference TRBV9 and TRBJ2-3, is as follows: DSGVTQTPKHLITATGQRVTLRCSPRSGDLSVYWYQQSLDQGLQFLIQYYNGEERAKGNILERFSAQQFPDLHSELNLSSLELGDSALYFCASSLTGRISSDTQYFGPGTRLTVL.

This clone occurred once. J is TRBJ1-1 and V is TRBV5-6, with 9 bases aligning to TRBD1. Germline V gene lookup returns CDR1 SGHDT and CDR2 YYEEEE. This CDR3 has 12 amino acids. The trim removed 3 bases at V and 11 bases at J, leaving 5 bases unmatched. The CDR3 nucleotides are TGTGCCAGCAGCTCCGGGACAGGGTACGCTTTCTTT. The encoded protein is CASSSGTGYAFF.

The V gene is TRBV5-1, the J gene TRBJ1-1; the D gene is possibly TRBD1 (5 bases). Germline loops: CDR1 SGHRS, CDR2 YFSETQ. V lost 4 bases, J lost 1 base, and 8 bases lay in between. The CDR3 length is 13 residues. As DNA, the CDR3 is TGCGCCAGCAGCGTCGGACAGAACACTGAAGCTTTCTTT. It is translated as CASSVGQNTEAFF.

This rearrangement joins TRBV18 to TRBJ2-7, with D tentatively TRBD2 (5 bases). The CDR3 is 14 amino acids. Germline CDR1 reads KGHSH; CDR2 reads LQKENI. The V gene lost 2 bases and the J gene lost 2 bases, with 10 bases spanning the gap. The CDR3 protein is CASSPTGETYEQYV. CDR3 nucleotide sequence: TGTGCCAGCTCACCAACCGGGGAGACCTACGAGCAGTACGTC.

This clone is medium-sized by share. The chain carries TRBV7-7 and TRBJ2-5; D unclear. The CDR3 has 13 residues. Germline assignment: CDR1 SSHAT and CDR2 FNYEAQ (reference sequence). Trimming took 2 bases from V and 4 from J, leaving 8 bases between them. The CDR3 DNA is TGTGCCAGCAGCTTAACAAGAGGAGAGACCCAGTACTTC. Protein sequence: CASSLTRGETQYF.

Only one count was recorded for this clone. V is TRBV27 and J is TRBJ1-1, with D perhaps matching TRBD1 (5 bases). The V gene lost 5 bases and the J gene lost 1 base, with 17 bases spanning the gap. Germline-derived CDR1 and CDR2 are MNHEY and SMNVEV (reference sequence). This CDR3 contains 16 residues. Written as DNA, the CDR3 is TGTGCCAGCAGTCCCCTTTTCCGGGGACCGAACACTGAAGCTTTCTTT. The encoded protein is CASSPLFRGPNTEAFF.

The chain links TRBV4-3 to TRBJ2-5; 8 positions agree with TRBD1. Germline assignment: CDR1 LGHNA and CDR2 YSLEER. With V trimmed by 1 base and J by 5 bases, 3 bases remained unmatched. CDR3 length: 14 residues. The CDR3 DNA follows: TGCGCCAGCAGCCAAGGTCGGGACAGGGAGACCCAGTACTTC. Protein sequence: CASSQGRDRETQYF.

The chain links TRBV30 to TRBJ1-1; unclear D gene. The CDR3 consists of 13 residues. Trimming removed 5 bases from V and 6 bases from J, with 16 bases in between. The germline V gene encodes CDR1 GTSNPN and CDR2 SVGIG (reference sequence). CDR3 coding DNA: TGTGCCTGGGCCTCGACCACCAGCGCTGAAGCTTTCTTT. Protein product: CAWASTTSAEAFF.

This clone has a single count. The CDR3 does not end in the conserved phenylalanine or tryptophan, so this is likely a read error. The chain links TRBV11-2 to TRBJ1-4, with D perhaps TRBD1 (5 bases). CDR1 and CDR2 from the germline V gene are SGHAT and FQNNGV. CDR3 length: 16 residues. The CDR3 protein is CASCLGTPATNQKLFV. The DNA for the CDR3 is TGTGCCAGCTGCCTCGGGACTCCGGCAACTAATCAAAAACTGTTTGTT.

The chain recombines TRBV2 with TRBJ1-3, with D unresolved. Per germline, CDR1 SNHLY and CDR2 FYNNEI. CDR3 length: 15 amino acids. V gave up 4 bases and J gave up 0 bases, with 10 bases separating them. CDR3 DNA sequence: TGTGCCAGCAGTGTGGGCATCGCCTCTGGAAACACCATATATTTT. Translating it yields CASSVGIASGNTIYF.

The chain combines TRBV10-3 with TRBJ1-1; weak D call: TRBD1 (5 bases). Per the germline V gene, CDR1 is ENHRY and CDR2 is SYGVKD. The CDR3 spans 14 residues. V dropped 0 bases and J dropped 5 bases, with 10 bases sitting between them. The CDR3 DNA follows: TGTGCCATCAGTGAGTCTGCAGGGCTAACTGAAGCTTTCTTT. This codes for CAISESAGLTEAFF.

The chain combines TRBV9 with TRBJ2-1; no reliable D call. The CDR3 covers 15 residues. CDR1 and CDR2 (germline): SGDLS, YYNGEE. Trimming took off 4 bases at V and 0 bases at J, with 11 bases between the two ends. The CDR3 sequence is CASSPRPSSYNEQFF. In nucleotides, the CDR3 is TGTGCCAGCAGCCCGAGACCGAGCTCCTACAATGAGCAGTTCTTC. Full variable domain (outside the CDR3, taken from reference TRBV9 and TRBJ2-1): DSGVTQTPKHLITATGQRVTLRCSPRSGDLSVYWYQQSLDQGLQFLIQYYNGEERAKGNILERFSAQQFPDLHSELNLSSLELGDSALYFCASSPRPSSYNEQFFGPGTRLTVL.

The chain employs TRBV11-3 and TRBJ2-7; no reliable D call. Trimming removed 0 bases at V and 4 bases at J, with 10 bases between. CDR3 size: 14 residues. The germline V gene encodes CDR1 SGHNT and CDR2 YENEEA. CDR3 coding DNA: TGTGCCAGCAGCTTAGAATTTATCAGTTACGAGCAGTACTTC. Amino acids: CASSLEFISYEQYF. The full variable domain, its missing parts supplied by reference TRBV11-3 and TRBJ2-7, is EAGVVQSPRYKIIEKKQPVAFWCNPISGHNTLYWYLQNLGQGPELLIRYENEEAVDDSQLPKDRFSAERLKGVDSTLKIQPAELGDSAVYLCASSLEFISYEQYFGPGTRLTVT.

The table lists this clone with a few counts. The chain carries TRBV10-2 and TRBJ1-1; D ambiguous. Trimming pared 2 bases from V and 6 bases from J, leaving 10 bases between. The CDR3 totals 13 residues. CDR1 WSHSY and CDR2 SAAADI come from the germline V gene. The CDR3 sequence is CASSEARAAEAFF. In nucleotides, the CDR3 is TGCGCCAGCAGTGAGGCCCGGGCAGCTGAAGCTTTCTTT.

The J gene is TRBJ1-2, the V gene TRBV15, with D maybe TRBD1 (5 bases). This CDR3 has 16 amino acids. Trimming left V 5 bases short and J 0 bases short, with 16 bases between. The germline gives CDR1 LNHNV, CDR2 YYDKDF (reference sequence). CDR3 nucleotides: TGTGCCACCAGCGTCACCTTCGACAGAGCTAACTATGGCTACACCTTC. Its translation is CATSVTFDRANYGYTF.